This T cell receptor (beta chain) came from a study of early T cells in non-severe SARS-CoV-2 infection. The TCR library protocol attached unique molecular identifiers to the individual cDNA molecules. TCRdb re-analysed the 5' RACE reads in MiXCR, keeping a single row per CDR3 protein. The sample lists tens of thousands of distinct CDR3 sequences, just under 4% occurring once. Study results and limitations: Anti-spike CD8 specificities were favored by VDJdb matching, whose results missed private and CD4 specificities.

Worth noting for this clonotype: The antigen remains undetermined.

CDR1 is MNHEY, CDR2 SMNVEV, per germline (reference sequence). V shed 3 bases and J 4 bases; nucleotides not matched to a gene: 1. The length of the CDR3 is 15 residues. V is TRBV27 and J is TRBJ2-2; 11 bases are a match to TRBD2. Input material: whole blood. The clonotype was recovered from an adult who was a healthcare worker with PCR-confirmed SARS-CoV-2 infection or an uninfected control (not recorded which). CDR3 bases: TGTGCCAGCAGTTTTAGCGGGAGGGGCACCGGGGAGCTGTTTTTT. This encodes CASSFSGRGTGELFF.